This record concerns one T cell receptor (beta chain) sequence. The ends lost 6 bases at V and 6 bases at J; junction bases unmatched: 7. CDR3 size: 15 residues. The germline V gene has CDR1 MDHEN and CDR2 SYDVKM. These data belong to a study of blood T cell repertoires in COVID-19. Study-level background: COVID-19 samples, acute and convalescent, were from the United States, Italy and Spain. From T cells, B-cell-depleted T cells, or PBMCs came the material, which was cDNA or gDNA.

Original analysis: Estimates of nucleated cell counts were drawn from the amplification of reference gene primers. Sequenced by immunoSEQ multiplex PCR; TCRdb stores in-frame clones only, minus some. The DNA was the basis for D and trimming; V, J and clone size are from that table. This table has 250,000 to 300,000 clones, approximately 82% appearing once. Specimen: peripheral blood. This chain uses TRBV28 with TRBJ1-6, with 8 bases that match TRBD1. This clonotype was obtained from a man in his sixties who had recovered from COVID-19. CDR3 in DNA: TGTGCCAGCAGCCCGGAGGACAGGGTTAATTCACCCCTCCACTTT. Translating gives CASSPEDRVNSPLHF.